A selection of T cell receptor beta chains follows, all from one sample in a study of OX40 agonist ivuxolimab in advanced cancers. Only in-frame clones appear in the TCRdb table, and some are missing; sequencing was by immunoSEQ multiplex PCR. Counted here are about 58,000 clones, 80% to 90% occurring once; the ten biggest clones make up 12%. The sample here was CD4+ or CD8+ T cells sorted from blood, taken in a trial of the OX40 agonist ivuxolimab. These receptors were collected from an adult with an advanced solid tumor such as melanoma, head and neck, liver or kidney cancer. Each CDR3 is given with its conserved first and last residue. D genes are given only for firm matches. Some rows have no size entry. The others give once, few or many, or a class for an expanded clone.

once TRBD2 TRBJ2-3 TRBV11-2 TGTGCCAGCAGCCCCAGCGGGAGGCTCACAGATACGCAGTATTTT CASSPSGRLTDTQYF
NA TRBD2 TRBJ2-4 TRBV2 TGTGCCAGCAGAGCTTGGCGGGAGGAGGCCAAAAACATTCAGTACTTC CASRAWREEAKNIQYF
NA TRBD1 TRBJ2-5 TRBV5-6 TGTGCCAGCAGCCAAAGCCCCCCATTGGCAGGACAGGGCGACTTC CASSQSPPLAGQGDF
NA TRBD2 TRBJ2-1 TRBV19 TGTGCCAGTACGGCGGGAGTAGGCAATGAGCAGTTCTTC CASTAGVGNEQFF
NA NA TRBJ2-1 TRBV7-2 TGTGCCAGCAGCTTAGGGGGTTGGAGGGACCCTCTCTACAATGAGCAGTTCTTC CASSLGGWRDPLYNEQFF
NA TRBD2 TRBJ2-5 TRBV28 TGTGCCAGCAGTTTAGGGACTAGCGGGGGCAACCAAGAGACCCAGTACTTC CASSLGTSGGNQETQYF
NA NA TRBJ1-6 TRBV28 TGTGCCAGCAGGGGGGAAGAGTATTCACCCCTCCACTTT CASRGEEYSPLHF
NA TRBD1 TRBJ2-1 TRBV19 TGTGCCAGTAGCACTAGAGACAGGGGGGGGGATGAGCAGTTCTTC CASSTRDRGGDEQFF
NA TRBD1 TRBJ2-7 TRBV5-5 TGTGCCAGCAGCGTCGGACAGGGAGGTACCTACGAGCAGTACTTC CASSVGQGGTYEQYF
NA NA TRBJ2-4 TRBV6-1 TGTGCCAGCAGTGAACCCCCCCGCTATCAGTACTTC CASSEPPRYQYF
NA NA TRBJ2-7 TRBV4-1 TGCGCCAGCAGCCAAGTAACGGGCGGCTACGAGCAGTACTTC CASSQVTGGYEQYF
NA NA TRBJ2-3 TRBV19 TGTGCCAGTAGTATAGGGCAGGCGTCCGAGACAGATACGCAGTATTTT CASSIGQASETDTQYF
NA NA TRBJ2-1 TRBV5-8 TGTGCCAGCAGCTCCGGGGTCTCCTACAATGAGCAGTTCTTC CASSSGVSYNEQFF
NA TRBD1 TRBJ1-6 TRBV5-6 TGCGCCAGCAGCCTCCGGGACAGGGTTAATTCACCCCTCCACTTT CASSLRDRVNSPLHF
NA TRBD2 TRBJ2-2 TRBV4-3 TGCGCCAGCAGTGTCGGGGGGGGAAACACCGGGGAGCTGTTTTTT CASSVGGGNTGELFF
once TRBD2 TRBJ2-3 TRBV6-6 TGTGCCAGCAGCCGGCAGGCGGGAGGGAGCACAGATACGCAGTATTTT CASSRQAGGSTDTQYF
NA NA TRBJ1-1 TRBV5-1 TGCGCCAGCAGCTTGGGAGGGACGGCTTTCTTT CASSLGGTAFF
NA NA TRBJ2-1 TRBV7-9 TGTGCCAGCGCATGGGGAGGCGATGAGCAGTTCTTC CASAWGGDEQFF
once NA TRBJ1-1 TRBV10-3 TGTGCCATCAGTGAGTCTCGGTGGGGAGCTTTCTTT CAISESRWGAFF
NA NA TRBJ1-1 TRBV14 TGTGCCAGCAGCCAAGTGAACGCTCGTGAAGCTTTCTTT CASSQVNAREAFF
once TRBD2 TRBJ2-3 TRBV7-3 TGTGCCAGCAGCCCTTACGGGGGGGGGCTTAGGGATACGCAGTATTTT CASSPYGGGLRDTQYF
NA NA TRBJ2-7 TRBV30 TGTGCCTGGAGCGCCCCTGGCACAGAGTTAACCTACGAGCAGTACTTC CAWSAPGTELTYEQYF